This record looks at one TCR beta chain sequence and its context. Its target is unknown. Two oligonucleotides, mixed equimolar, formed the beta constant-region primer covering TRBC1 and TRBC2. Nested alpha and beta constant-region primers with the SP2 primer drove four PCR rounds on ligated cDNA. TCRdb reprocessed the UMI-ligation and nested PCR reads with MiXCR, giving one entry per CDR3 protein. The data show under 150,000 distinct CDR3 sequences, under 25% seen once. From the second PCR step, alpha and beta chains were amplified apart. The sample is drawn from a study of naive and memory T cell subsets. Study-wide results and caveats: In CD4 and CD8 cells, diversity dropped from naive through EMRA. A few larger clonotypes appeared in naive repertoires, especially CD8, possibly memory cells re-expressing CD45RA. TCR counts from RNA may reflect activation-linked expression changes. Over 85% of naive TCR sequences appeared only once, unlike memory subsets.

V trimming: 3 bases; J trimming: 0 bases; junction bases outside the gene matches: 7. The CDR3 covers 19 residues. Germline V CDR1 and CDR2: MNHEY, SVGAGI. The sample comprised naive CD8+ T cells from blood. This clonotype originated in a human donor in good health. V and J are TRBV6-5 and TRBJ2-1, with 14 positions matching TRBD2. CDR3 in DNA: TGTGCCAGCAGTTATTTGGGACTAGCGGGAGAAAGCTCCTACAATGAGCAGTTCTTC. It codes for CASSYLGLAGESSYNEQFF.